This T cell receptor beta chain stems from a study of shared clonotypes between healthy human individuals. The CDR3 is made up of 14 amino acids. With V trimmed by 3 bases and J by 6 bases, 4 bases remained unmatched. Germline values: CDR1 KGHSH, CDR2 LQKENI. CD8 cells regarded as naive lacked CD45RO, were positively chosen for CCR7, and omitted terminally differentiated effector memory CD45RA+ cells. Measured with immunoSEQ multiplex PCR; TCRdb has only the in-frame clones, and not every one. Among 600,000 or so clones listed, roughly 98% were seen once. The sequence was obtained from a man aged 30-40 years in good health. Sequencing was performed on naive CD8+ T cells sorted from blood. This chain joins TRBV18 and TRBJ2-3; the match to TRBD1 covers 9 bases. Here the CDR3 reads CASSPDRGADTQYF. The CDR3 DNA sequence: TGTGCCAGCTCACCGGACAGGGGCGCGGATACGCAGTATTTT.